This T cell receptor (beta chain) was sequenced in a study of blood T cell repertoires in COVID-19. Assignments of participants to cohorts depended upon their own reported clinical history. TCRdb's copy holds only in-frame clones and misses some; the assay was immunoSEQ multiplex PCR. The repertoire holds 150,000 to 200,000 clones, with about 91% as singletons. Germline V gene data show CDR1 as SGHNT and CDR2 as YYREEE (reference sequence). The CDR3 covers 15 residues. The J segment lost 2 bases and the V segment lost 4 bases, leaving 5 bases of the junction unmatched. The sample was PBMCs or T cells enriched from blood (not recorded which). The receptor was isolated from a woman younger than 35 who had recovered from COVID-19. The chain couples TRBV5-4 to TRBJ2-3; 9 nucleotides line up with TRBD1. Written as DNA, the CDR3 is TGTGCCAGCAGCGTGGGACAGGGCGTCACAGATACGCAGTATTTT. Its translation: CASSVGQGVTDTQYF.